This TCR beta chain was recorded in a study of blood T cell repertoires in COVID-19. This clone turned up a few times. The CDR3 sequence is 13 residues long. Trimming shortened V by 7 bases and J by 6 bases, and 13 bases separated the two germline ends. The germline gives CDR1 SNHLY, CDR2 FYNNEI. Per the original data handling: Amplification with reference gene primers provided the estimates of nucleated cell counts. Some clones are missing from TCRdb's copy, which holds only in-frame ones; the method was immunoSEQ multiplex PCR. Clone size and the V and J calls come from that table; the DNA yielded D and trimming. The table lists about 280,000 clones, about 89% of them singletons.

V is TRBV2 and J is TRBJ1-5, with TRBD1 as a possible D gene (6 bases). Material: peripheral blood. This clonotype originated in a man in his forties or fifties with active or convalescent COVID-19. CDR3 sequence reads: CASKGEGRQPQHF. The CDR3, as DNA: TGTGCCAGCAAGGGGGAAGGGCGTCAGCCCCAGCATTTT.